One T cell receptor beta chain is described in this entry. The antigen is undetermined. Other nucleotide sequences from this sample produce the same CDR3. The naive CD8 subset, CD45RO-negative cells positively selected for CCR7, excluded terminally differentiated effector memory CD45RA+ cells. The healthy adult donors were HIV-negative and reported no recent acute infections or vaccinations. The repertoire was sequenced with immunoSEQ multiplex PCR; TCRdb's copy has only in-frame clones and lacks some. The sample has about 2.1 million clones, 85% to 95% seen once; the top ten hold over 1.5%. The CDR3 has 14 amino acids. Between the trimmed V and J ends, which lost 3 bases and 2 bases, there was a span of 11 bases. The germline CDR1 and CDR2 sequences are LNHDA and SQIVND (reference sequence). This entry comes from a study of shared clonotypes between healthy human individuals. General study findings and limits: An anticipated effect of sequencing depth on clonotype sharing among donors was recognized.

The chain links TRBV19 to TRBJ2-7; D gene ambiguous. The receptor was isolated from a young man in good health. Some clones in this sample may be carry-over from other donors' samples. The sample was naive CD8+ T cells from PBMCs. CDR3 sequence reads: CASSILGTAYEQYF. The DNA of the CDR3 is TGTGCCAGTAGTATCTTAGGCACAGCCTACGAGCAGTACTTC. Complete variable domain (other parts from reference TRBV19 and TRBJ2-7): DGGITQSPKYLFRKEGQNVTLSCEQNLNHDAMYWYRQDPGQGLRLIYYSQIVNDFQKGDIAEGYSVSREKKESFPLTVTSAQKNPTAFYLCASSILGTAYEQYFGPGTRLTVT.